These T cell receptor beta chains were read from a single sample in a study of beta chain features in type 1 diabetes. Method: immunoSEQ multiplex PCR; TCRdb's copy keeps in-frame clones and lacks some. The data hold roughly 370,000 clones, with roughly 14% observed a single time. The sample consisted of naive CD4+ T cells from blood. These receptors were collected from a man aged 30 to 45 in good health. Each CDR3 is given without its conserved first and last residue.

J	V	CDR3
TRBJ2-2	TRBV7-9	ASSPRRLAGDQNTGELF
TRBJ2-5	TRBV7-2	ASSLGLQETQY
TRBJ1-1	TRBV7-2	ASSLLGVNTEAF
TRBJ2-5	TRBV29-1	SVDRGSRETQY
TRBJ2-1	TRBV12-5	ASGLVQTQRDSYNEQF
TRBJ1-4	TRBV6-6	ASSYPTDNEKLF
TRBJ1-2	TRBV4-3	ASSLRQGGVYGYT
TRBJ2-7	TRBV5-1	ASSRRSYEQY
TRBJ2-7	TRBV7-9	ASSPSRVGEQY
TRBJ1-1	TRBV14	ASSPPRLGAF
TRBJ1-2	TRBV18	ASSLMTGSVYGYT
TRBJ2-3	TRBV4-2	ASRNSGGDTQY
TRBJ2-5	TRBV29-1	SNWRLDGETQY
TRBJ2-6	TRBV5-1	ASSSIRSSGANVLT
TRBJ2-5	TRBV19	ASTDTGGKETQY
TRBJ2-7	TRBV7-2	ASSPIGNRVEQY
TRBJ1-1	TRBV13	ASSLGALQGTEAF
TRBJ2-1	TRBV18	ASSPEHPSYNEQF
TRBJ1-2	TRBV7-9	ASSPRGGSGYT
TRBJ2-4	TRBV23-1	ASSLRNAKNIQY
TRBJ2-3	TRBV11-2	ASSLRGTYTDTQY
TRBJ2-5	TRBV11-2	ASSPPRGAEETQY
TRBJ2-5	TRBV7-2	ASSPRDFQETQY
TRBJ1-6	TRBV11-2	ASSGEVRGPSPLH
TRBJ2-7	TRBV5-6	ASSEPGRDEQY
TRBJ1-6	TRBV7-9	ASSRDGGSPLH